This T cell receptor (beta chain) was sequenced in a study of regulatory T cells in long-lasting Graves disease. Regarding the study as a whole: Compared with new cases, persistent Graves' patients showed reduced TCR diversity. Sharing of public clonotypes was greater in persistent patients (about 2,700) than in new patients (about 970).

Time point denoted: newly diagnosed GD, antithyroid drugs for less than 3 months. Researchers made the TCR library from RNA that was extracted from PBMCs. American Thyroid Association guidelines defined how Graves' disease was diagnosed. Patients hailed from an endocrinology department in Xi'an, China. This clonotype was found a few times. Its antigen is undetermined. Libraries of TCR beta came from iRepertoire HTBI primers plus Arm-PCR of CDR3 regions. TCRdb analysed the multiplex PCR reads with MiXCR anew, one entry per CDR3 protein. The profile shows fewer than 350,000 distinct CDR3 sequences, 15% to 20% of them singletons. Germline CDR1 is SQVTM and CDR2 is ANQGSEA. The CDR3 length is 13 residues. V lost 3 bases, J lost 0 bases, and 3 bases lay in between.

The material sequenced was peripheral blood mononuclear cells (PBMCs), taken at new diagnosis, from a patient treated with antithyroid drugs. The clonotype originates from a female donor with Graves disease. The J gene is TRBJ2-6, the V gene TRBV29-1; D not certain. Written as DNA, the CDR3 is TGCAGCGTTGAGGGCTCTGGGGCCAACGTCCTGACTTTC. Translation gives CSVEGSGANVLTF. Combining the CDR3 with reference TRBV29-1 and TRBJ2-6 gives the whole variable domain SAVISQKPSRDICQRGTSLTIQCQVDSQVTMMFWYRQQPGQSLTLIATANQGSEATYESGFVIDKFPISRPNLTFSTLTVSNMSPEDSSIYLCSVEGSGANVLTFGAGSRLTVL.